A single TCR beta chain is shown here with its context. Source study methods: Amplification with reference gene primers provided the estimates of nucleated cell counts. Generated by immunoSEQ multiplex PCR, the TCRdb table keeps only in-frame clones and is missing some. The V and J calls and the clone size are those of that table, but D and trimming were determined from the DNA. The sample yields about 30,000 clones, nearly 90% seen once. The sample is drawn from a study of blood T cell repertoires in COVID-19. Study in general: Spain, Italy and the United States supplied samples that represented acute and convalescent COVID-19.

The CDR3 length is 18 residues. Germline-derived CDR1 and CDR2 are MGHRA and YSYEKL. With V trimmed by 0 bases and J by 1 base, 7 bases remained unmatched. This sequence was found in a human donor in a cohort sampled during active COVID-19. The source material was peripheral blood. The rearrangement links TRBV4-1 to TRBJ2-5, with 11 bases lining up with TRBD2. CDR3 DNA sequence: TGCGCCAGCAGCCAAGATCGTAGCGGGGGGGCCATCCAAGAGACCCAGTACTTC. Its translation is CASSQDRSGGAIQETQYF.